The TCR beta chain described here comes from a study of cytomegalovirus exposure and HLA in healthy donors. About the research overall: Of all 400 or so donors who were genotyped, 81% belonged to the Caucasian-associated ancestry cluster.

Primers: 60 Vbeta forward and 13 Jbeta reverse. The method was immunoSEQ multiplex PCR; TCRdb's version includes in-frame clones alone and lacks a portion of them. The sample shows 120,000 or so clones, roughly a sixth of them seen only once. General study results and limits: Data from an earlier analysis indicated that most TCR beta V segments were productive either about 90% or about 30% of the time. Specificity for CMV antigens was confirmed in vitro for a few of the CMV-associated chains.

On this clone itself: Its antigen remains unknown.

The J segment lost 3 bases and the V segment lost 2 bases, leaving 8 bases of the junction unmatched. The germline gives CDR1 SGHRS, CDR2 YFSETQ. The CDR3 extends over 17 amino acids. The sequencing sample was made of PBMCs. The genes are TRBV5-1 and TRBJ2-1; 10 nucleotides line up with TRBD2. This TCR was recovered from a female donor in good health and CMV-seropositive. The DNA for the CDR3 is TGCGCCAGCAGCTTAACCAGCGGGGGGGCTCACTACAATGAGCAGTTCTTC. Encoded protein: CASSLTSGGAHYNEQFF. Combining the CDR3 with reference TRBV5-1 and TRBJ2-1 gives the whole variable domain KAGVTQTPRYLIKTRGQQVTLSCSPISGHRSVSWYQQTPGQGLQFLFEYFSETQRNKGNFPGRFSGRQFSNSRSEMNVSTLELGDSALYLCASSLTSGGAHYNEQFFGPGTRLTVL.